This T cell receptor beta chain was identified in a study of blood T cell repertoires in COVID-19 (dated by TCRdb to 2020 to 2022). The study in broad terms: Collaborator samples came from the United States, Italy and Spain and covered acute and convalescent phases of COVID-19. The dataset comprised deeply sampled blood TCRbeta repertoires from subjects exposed to, actively infected with, or recovered from COVID-19. The repertoires were released in a freely available public database intended as a resource for research on the immune response to SARS-CoV-2. HLA class I and class II types, where available, came from metadata supplied by the sample provider rather than from assay-based typing. Nearly every sample came with metadata listing a de-identified subject ID, COVID-19 status, age in years and sex. The material from the prospective study consisted of cDNA or gDNA derived from T cells, B-cell-depleted T cells, or PBMCs. The samples were drawn from two sources: the first 160 participants of the ongoing ImmuneRACE study, and 1,254 subjects contributed by 6 global collaborators.

In regard to this clone: Its antigen is not yet known. Base qualities are not recorded, but no much larger clone differs from it by a single base.

The CDR3, from cysteine to phenylalanine, totals 16 residues. The retained sequence is limited to the CDR3, 48 bases, with the frame set at the first base. The germline V gene sets CDR1 to MRHNA and CDR2 to SNTAGT. V loses 0 bases at its end and J loses 4 bases; junction bases beyond the gene matches: 4. The immunoSEQ Assay, a bias-controlled multiplex PCR, was used to amplify TCRbeta CDR3 regions from genomic DNA. Per the original workflow: Within the assay, amplification of reference gene primers was used to estimate how many nucleated cells each sample contained. To quantify the absolute abundance of each unique TCRbeta CDR3 rearrangement, sequence reads were collapsed and filtered. Productive Simpson clonality was computed per sample as the square root of Simpson's diversity index over productive rearrangements. The clones in this table, taken by TCRdb from immuneACCESS, are in-frame only. Not every clone is retained; where verified, under half of the shortfall comes from an unresolved V gene, and the cause of the rest is unknown. That table supplies the V and J calls and clone size; D and trimming were determined from the DNA. This sample has approximately 670,000 clones in its table, and approximately 90% of those were observed once. The ten largest clones take up 0.2% to 0.3% of the sample.

Points the paper makes about the study in general: The amount of clinical and demographic metadata varied by source and participant and was provided uncurated.

Each collaborating institution followed its own protocols to collect whole blood in K2EDTA tubes. For TCRbeta analysis, collaborators shipped samples as frozen whole blood, isolated PBMCs, or DNA extracted from either of those sample types. Sequencing used peripheral blood. This TCR came from a woman aged 18-29 years with acute or convalescent COVID-19. The chain employs TRBV6-4 and TRBJ2-1; 9 middle bases align to TRBD2. The CDR3 is CASSDSRRGGYNEQFF. The sequenced DNA: TGTGCCAGCAGTGACTCTCGGCGGGGGGGGTACAATGAGCAGTTCTTC.